Here is one T cell receptor (beta chain) with its context. V dropped 4 bases and J dropped 5; count of bases not matched to a gene: 8. CDR1 and CDR2 (germline): MDHEN, SYDVKM. The CDR3 has 15 amino acids. The sample comes from a study of blood T cells in healthy people across ages. For the second PCR, which ran for about 6 to 12 cycles, a sample-barcoded 5' primer and a J-beta primer mix were used. Template switching added a 12-random-nucleotide identifier to every cDNA molecule. One entry per CDR3 protein, called by TCRdb with MiXCR from the 5' RACE reads. The table records around 800,000 distinct CDR3 sequences, roughly 24% of them present only once. The sample was also linked to a second study, of T cells of mothers and their children.

The specimen was blood. The clonotype was recovered from a boy aged 5-17 years in good health. This chain joins TRBV28 and TRBJ2-1; 7 positions match TRBD2. The CDR3 DNA follows: TGTGCCAGCAGTTCACCTGGGGGGGTGGACAATGAGCAGTTCTTC. The encoded protein is CASSSPGGVDNEQFF.